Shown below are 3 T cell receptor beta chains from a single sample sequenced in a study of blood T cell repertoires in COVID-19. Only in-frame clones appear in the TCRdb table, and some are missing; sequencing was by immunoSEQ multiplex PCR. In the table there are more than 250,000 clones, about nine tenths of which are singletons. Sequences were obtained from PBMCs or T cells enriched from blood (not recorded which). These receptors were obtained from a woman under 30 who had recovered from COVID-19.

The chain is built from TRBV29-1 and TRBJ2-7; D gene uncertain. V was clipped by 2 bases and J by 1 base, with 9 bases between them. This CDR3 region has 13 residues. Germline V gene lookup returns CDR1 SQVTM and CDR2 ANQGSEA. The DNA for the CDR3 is TGCAGCGTTGAACGGAGCAGTTCCTACGAGCAGTACTTC. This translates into CSVERSSSYEQYF.

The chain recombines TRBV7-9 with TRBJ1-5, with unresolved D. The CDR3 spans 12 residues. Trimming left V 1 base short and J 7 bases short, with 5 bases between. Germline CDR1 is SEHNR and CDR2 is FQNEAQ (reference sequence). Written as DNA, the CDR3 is TGTGCCAGCAGCTTAGACATACAGCCCCAGCATTTT. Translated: CASSLDIQPQHF.

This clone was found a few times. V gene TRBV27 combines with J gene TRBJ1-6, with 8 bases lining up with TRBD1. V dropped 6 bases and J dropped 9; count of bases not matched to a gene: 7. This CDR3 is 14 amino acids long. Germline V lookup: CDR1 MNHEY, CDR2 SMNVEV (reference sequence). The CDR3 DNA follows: TGTGCCAGCAGCCCGGACAGGGTTGGTTCACCCCTCCACTTT. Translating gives CASSPDRVGSPLHF.